This TCR beta chain was observed in a study of cytomegalovirus exposure and HLA in healthy donors. Broader study findings: Some highly shared sequence variants likely arose as a pipeline artifact. CMV serostatus was the sole immune exposure information available. As a later analysis showed, a missense DCLRE1C variant was linked to trimming of TCR beta V- and J-genes.

A word on this clone: Antigen unknown. Within the sample, other DNA sequences also encode this same CDR3.

The study ran its PCR with 60 Vbeta and 13 Jbeta primers. Method: immunoSEQ multiplex PCR; TCRdb's copy keeps in-frame clones and lacks some. The profile covers roughly 150,000 clones, with more than 60% appearing a single time and about 11% taken by the ten largest. CDR3 length: 16 residues. The ends were cut back, 4 bases at V and 3 bases at J, with 19 bases in the middle. Germline CDR1 is SGHDN and CDR2 is FVKESK. This sequence originates from a man aged 18 to 29 in good health and CMV-seropositive. Material for sequencing was PBMCs. This chain connects TRBV14 to TRBJ2-7; TRBD2 is a possible D gene (6 bases). The CDR3 DNA follows: TGTGCCAGCAGCCCCATGCTAGCGTCAGGATACTACGAGCAGTACTTC. Its protein is CASSPMLASGYYEQYF.